Listed here is a single T cell receptor (beta chain). The data were produced by immunoSEQ multiplex PCR, yet TCRdb's version contains in-frame clones alone and is incomplete. This table holds 20,000 to 30,000 clones, about 90% found once. These data come from a study of PD-1 blockade in classical Hodgkin lymphoma. Time point indicated: newly diagnosed, previously untreated cHL patient sample. Using magnetic negative selection, the CD4+ T cells were separated out of thawed PBMCs. This TCR came from a human donor with classical Hodgkin lymphoma. Sequencing input: CD4+ T cells from blood.

CDR3 bases: TGTGCCAGCAGCCCGACCGCAGTAGCGGGCACAGATACGCAGTATTTT. Translated, it gives CASSPTAVAGTDTQYF. This rearrangement joins TRBV7-9 to TRBJ2-3; a possible D gene is TRBD2 (6 bases). This CDR3 is built from 16 residues. V lost 5 bases and J lost 1, with 16 bases in between. Germline-derived CDR1 and CDR2 are SEHNR and FQNEAQ (reference sequence).